This is a list of T cell receptor beta chains from one sample in a study of PD-1 blockade in classical Hodgkin lymphoma. Measured with immunoSEQ multiplex PCR; TCRdb has only the in-frame clones, and not every one. The repertoire has roughly 40,000 clones, about nine tenths of them found once; the top ten carry approximately 8.7%. The sample was peripheral blood mononuclear cells (PBMCs), taken at baseline. These receptors came from a human donor with classical Hodgkin lymphoma. Each CDR3 is given with its conserved first and last residue. Each record gives: V gene, clone size, CDR3 protein. The size entry is marked missing in some rows and otherwise reads once, few, many or a size class.

>TRBV27|.
CASSLKGGYEKLFF
>TRBV2|.
CASSVFMSREQYF
>TRBV27|once
CASRYRGGRSNYGYTF
>TRBV18|.
CASSPGLGRNEQFF
>TRBV19|once
CASRVRDRDYEQYF
>TRBV2|.
CASSVRGFRGVTQYF
>TRBV10-3|once
CASADGADTQYF
>TRBV6-5|.
CASSYSRQETQYF
>TRBV18|.
CASSRYPTGDTGELFF
>TRBV6-6|.
CASRPGQGRDYGYTF
>TRBV30|.
CAWSVQRETQYF
>TRBV29-1|.
CSAKDRAENTGELFF
>TRBV7-3|.
CASSFGVADTQYF
>TRBV5-1|.
CASSLRLAGTYEQYF
>TRBV7-9|.
CASSLVATEAFF
>TRBV7-9|.
CASSLGRTANTGELFF
>TRBV5-1|.
CASSLAPDRLREQYF